Included here is one TCR beta chain sequence, with context. V dropped 5 bases and J dropped 9 bases, with 14 bases sitting between them. The CDR3 has 14 residues. CDR1 and CDR2 (germline): SNHLY, FYNNEI. These data belong to a study of blood T cell repertoires in COVID-19. At the level of the study: Sites across the United States, Italy and Spain contributed samples from acute and convalescent COVID-19.

In the authors' workflow: Estimation of nucleated cell counts was performed using reference gene primer amplification. Method: immunoSEQ multiplex PCR; TCRdb's copy keeps in-frame clones and lacks some. That table supplies the V and J calls and clone size; D and trimming were determined from the DNA. The sample holds some 120,000 clones, around four fifths seen once. The V and J genes are TRBV2 and TRBJ1-6, with D possibly TRBD1 on 5 matching bases. The sequenced sample consisted of peripheral blood. This sequence was found in an elderly man with active or convalescent COVID-19. In DNA, the CDR3 is TGTGCCAGCAGTTCGGATTTCGGGGGTTCACCCCTCCACTTT. This gives the protein CASSSDFGGSPLHF.